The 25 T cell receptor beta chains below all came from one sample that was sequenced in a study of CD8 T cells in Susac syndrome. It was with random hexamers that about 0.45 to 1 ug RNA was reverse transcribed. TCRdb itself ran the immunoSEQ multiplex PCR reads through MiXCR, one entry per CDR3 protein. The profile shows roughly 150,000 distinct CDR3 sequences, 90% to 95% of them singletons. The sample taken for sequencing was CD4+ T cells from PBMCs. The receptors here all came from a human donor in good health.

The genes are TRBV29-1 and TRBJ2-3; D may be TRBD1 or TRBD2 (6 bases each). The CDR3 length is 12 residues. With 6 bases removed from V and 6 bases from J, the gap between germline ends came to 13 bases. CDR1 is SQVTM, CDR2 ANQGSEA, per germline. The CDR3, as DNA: TGCAGCGTCCACAGGGAGGTGGATACGCAGTATTTT. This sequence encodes CSVHREVDTQYF.

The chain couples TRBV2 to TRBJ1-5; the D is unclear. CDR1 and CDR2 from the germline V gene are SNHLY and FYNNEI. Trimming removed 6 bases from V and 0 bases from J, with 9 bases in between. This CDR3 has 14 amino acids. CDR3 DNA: TGTGCCAGCAGGCAGGATAATAGCAATCAGCCCCAGCATTTT. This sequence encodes CASRQDNSNQPQHF. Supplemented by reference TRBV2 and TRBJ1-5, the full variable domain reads EPEVTQTPSHQVTQMGQEVILRCVPISNHLYFYWYRQILGQKVEFLVSFYNNEISEKSEIFDDQFSVERPDGSNFTLKIRSTKLEDSAMYFCASRQDNSNQPQHFGDGTRLSIL.

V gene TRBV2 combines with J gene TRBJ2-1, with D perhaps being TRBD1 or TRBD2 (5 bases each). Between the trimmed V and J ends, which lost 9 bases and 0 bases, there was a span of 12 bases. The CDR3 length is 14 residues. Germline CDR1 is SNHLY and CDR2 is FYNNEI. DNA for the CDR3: TGTGCCAGAAGTCTGGGGACCTCCTACAATGAGCAGTTCTTC. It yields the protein CARSLGTSYNEQFF.

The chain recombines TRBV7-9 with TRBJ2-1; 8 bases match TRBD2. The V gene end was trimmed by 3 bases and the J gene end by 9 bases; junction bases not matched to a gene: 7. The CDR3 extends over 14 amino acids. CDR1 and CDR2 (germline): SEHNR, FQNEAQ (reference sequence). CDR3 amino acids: CASSLGLAGGEQFF. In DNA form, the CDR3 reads TGTGCCAGCAGCTTGGGGCTAGCGGGCGGTGAGCAGTTCTTC.

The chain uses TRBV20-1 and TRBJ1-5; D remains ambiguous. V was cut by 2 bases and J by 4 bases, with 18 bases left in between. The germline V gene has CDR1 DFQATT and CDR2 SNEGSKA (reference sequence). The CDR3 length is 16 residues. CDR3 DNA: TGCAGTGCTAGAAGGAGACTTCTCAGCGGGAATCAGCCCCAGCATTTT. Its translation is CSARRRLLSGNQPQHF.

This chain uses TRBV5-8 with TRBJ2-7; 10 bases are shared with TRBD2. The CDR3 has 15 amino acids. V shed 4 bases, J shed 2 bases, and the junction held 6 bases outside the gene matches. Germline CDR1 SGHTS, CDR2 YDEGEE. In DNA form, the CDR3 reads TGTGCCAGCAGCGAGACTAGCGGGCCGACCTACGAGCAGTACTTC. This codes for CASSETSGPTYEQYF.

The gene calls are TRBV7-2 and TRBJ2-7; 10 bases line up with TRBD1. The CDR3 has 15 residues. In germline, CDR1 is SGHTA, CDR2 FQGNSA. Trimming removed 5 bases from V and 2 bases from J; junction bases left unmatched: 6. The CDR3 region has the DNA TGTGCCAGCAGCGCTGCCGGGACAGGGGCCTACGAGCAGTACTTC. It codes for CASSAAGTGAYEQYF.

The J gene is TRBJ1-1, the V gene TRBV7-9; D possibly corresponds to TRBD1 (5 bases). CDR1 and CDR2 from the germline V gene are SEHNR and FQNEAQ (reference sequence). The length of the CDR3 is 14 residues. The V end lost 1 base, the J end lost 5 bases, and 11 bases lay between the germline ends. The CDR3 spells CASSLETGRTEAFF. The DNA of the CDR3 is TGTGCCAGCAGCTTAGAAACAGGTAGGACTGAAGCTTTCTTT.

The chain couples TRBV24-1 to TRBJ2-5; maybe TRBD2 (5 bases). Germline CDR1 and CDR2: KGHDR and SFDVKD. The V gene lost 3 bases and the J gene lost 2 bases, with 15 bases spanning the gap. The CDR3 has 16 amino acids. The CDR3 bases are TGTGCCACCAGTGATCCCCATGGCGAGGGACAAGAGACCCAGTACTTC. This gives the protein CATSDPHGEGQETQYF.

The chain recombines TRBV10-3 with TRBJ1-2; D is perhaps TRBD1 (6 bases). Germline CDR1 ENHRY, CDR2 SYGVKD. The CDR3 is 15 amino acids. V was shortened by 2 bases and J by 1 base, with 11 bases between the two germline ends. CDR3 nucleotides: TGTGCCATCAGTGAGGGAGGACAGCGTAACTATGGCTACACCTTC. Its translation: CAISEGGQRNYGYTF.

This CDR3 reads CASSVGGGAQNTGELFF. In nucleotides, the CDR3 is TGTGCCAGCAGCGTAGGTGGAGGGGCTCAGAACACCGGGGAGCTGTTTTTT. The rearrangement joins TRBV9 to TRBJ2-2, with D tentatively TRBD2 (6 bases). Germline values: CDR1 SGDLS, CDR2 YYNGEE. V was clipped by 0 bases and J by 1 base, with 13 bases between them. The CDR3 loop spans 17 amino acids.

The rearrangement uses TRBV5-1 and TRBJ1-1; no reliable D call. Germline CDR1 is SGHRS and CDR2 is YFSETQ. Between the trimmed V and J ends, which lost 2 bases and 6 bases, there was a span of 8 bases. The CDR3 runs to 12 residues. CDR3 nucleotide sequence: TGCGCCAGCAGCTTACCCGACGCTGAAGCTTTCTTT. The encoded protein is CASSLPDAEAFF.

The CDR3 here is CASSFTPGQAIEQYF. DNA of the CDR3: TGCGCCAGCAGCTTTACACCGGGACAGGCCATCGAGCAGTACTTC. The gene calls are TRBV5-1 and TRBJ2-7; 8 bases are a match to TRBD1. Germline V gene sequence: CDR1 SGHRS, CDR2 YFSETQ. The junction had 10 bases not matched to a gene; V was cut back by 2 bases and J by 6 bases. The CDR3 has 15 residues.

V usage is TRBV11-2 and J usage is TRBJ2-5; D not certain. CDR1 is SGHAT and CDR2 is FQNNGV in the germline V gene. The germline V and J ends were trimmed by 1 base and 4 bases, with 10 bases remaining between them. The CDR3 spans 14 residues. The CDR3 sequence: CASSLGPLAETQYF. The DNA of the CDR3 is TGTGCCAGCAGCTTAGGACCCCTGGCAGAGACCCAGTACTTC.

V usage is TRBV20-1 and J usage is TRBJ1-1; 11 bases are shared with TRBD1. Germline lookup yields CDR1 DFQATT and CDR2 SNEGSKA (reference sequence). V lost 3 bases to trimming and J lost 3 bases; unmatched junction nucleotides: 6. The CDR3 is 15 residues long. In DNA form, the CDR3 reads TGCAGTGCTAGGTCGCCGGGACAGGGGGACACTGAAGCTTTCTTT. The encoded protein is CSARSPGQGDTEAFF.

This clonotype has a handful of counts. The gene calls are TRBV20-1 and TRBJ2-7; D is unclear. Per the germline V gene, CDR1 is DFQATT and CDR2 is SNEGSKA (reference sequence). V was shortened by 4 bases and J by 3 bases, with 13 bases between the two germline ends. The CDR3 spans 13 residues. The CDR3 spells CSAIPGRIYEQYF. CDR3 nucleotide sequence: TGCAGTGCTATACCGGGCCGTATCTACGAGCAGTACTTC.

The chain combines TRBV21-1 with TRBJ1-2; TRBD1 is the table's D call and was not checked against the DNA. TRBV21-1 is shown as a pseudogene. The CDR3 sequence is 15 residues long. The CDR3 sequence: CASSKGTGRLRGYTF. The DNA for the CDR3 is TGTGCCAGCAGCAAAGGGACAGGGCGATTAAGGGGCTACACCTTC.

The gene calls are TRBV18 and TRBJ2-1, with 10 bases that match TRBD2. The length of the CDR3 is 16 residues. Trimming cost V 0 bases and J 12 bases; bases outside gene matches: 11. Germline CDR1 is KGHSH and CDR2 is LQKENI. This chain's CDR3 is CASSPPGLAGALLQFF. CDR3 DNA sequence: TGTGCCAGCTCACCACCCGGGCTAGCGGGGGCCCTATTGCAGTTCTTC.

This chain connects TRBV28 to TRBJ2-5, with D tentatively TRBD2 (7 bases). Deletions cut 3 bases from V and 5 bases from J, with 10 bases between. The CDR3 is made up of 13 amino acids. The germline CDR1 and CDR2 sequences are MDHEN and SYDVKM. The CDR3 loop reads CASSLGGRETQYF. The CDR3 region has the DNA TGTGCCAGCAGTTTGGGGGGGCGCGAGACCCAGTACTTC.

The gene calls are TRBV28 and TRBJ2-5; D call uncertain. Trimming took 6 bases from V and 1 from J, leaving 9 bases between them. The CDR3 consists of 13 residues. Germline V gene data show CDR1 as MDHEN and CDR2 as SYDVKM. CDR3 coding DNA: TGTGCCAGCAGCGTGGTGGGCCAAGAGACCCAGTACTTC. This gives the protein CASSVVGQETQYF.

DNA of the CDR3: TGTGCCAGCAGCTCCGGGACGGGGTTTAATGAGCAGTTCTTC. It encodes CASSSGTGFNEQFF. The chain recombines TRBV7-2 with TRBJ2-1; either TRBD1 or TRBD2 may fit D (5 bases each). V lost 4 bases to trimming and J lost 7 bases, with 14 bases between them. The length of the CDR3 is 14 residues. In germline, CDR1 is SGHTA, CDR2 FQGNSA.

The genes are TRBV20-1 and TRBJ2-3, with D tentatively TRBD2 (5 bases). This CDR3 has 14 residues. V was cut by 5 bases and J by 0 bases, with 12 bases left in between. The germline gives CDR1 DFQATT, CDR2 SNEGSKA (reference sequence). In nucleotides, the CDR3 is TGCAGTGCTCCGAGGGCCATTAGCACAGATACGCAGTATTTT. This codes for CSAPRAISTDTQYF.

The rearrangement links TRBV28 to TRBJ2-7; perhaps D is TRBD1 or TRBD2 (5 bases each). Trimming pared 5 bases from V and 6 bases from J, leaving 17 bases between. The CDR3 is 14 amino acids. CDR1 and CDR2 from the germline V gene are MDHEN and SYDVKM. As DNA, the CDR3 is TGTGCCAGCAGTCCCGGGACGGCCCATGGCGAGCAGTACTTC. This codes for CASSPGTAHGEQYF.

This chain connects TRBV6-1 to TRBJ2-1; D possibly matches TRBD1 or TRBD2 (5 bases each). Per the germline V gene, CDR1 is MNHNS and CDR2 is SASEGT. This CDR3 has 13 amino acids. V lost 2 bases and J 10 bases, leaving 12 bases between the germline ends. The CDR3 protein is CASSEMWDREQFF. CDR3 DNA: TGTGCCAGCAGTGAAATGTGGGACCGGGAGCAGTTCTTC.

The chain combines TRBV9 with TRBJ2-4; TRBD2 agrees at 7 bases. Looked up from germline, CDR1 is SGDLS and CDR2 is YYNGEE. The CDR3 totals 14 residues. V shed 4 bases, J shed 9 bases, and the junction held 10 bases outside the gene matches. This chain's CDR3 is CASSRLAGEPIQYF. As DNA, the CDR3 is TGTGCCAGCAGCCGACTAGCCGGTGAGCCCATTCAGTACTTC. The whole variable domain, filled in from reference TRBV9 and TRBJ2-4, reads DSGVTQTPKHLITATGQRVTLRCSPRSGDLSVYWYQQSLDQGLQFLIQYYNGEERAKGNILERFSAQQFPDLHSELNLSSLELGDSALYFCASSRLAGEPIQYFGAGTRLSVL.